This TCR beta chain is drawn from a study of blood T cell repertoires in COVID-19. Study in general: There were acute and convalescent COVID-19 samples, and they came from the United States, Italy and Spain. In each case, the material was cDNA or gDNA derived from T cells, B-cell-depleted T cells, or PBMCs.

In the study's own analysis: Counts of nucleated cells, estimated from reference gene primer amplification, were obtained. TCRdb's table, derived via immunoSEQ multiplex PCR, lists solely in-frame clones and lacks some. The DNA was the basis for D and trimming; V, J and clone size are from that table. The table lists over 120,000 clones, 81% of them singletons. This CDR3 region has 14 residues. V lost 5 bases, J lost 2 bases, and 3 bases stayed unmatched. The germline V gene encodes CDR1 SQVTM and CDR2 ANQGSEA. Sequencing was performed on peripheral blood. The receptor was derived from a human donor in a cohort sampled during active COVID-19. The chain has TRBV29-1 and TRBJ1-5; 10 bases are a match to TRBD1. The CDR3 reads CSVQGTGGNQPQHF. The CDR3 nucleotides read TGCAGCGTTCAAGGGACAGGGGGCAATCAGCCCCAGCATTTT.